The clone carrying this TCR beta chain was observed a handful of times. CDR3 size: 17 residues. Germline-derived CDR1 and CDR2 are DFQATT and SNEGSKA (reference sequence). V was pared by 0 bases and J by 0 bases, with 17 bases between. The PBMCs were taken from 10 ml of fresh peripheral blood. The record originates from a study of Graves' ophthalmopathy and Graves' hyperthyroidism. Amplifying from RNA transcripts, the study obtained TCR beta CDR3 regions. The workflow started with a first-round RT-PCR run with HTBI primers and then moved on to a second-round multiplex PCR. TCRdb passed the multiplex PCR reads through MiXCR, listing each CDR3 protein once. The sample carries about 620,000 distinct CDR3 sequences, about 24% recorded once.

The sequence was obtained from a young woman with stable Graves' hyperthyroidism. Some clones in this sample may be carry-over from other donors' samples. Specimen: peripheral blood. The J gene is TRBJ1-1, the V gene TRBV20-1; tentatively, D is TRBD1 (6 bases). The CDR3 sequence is CSARDIGGVGVNTEAFF. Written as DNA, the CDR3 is TGCAGTGCTAGAGATATAGGGGGGGTTGGGGTGAACACTGAAGCTTTCTTT.